Listed below are T cell receptor beta chains from one sample, sequenced in a study of shared clonotypes between healthy human individuals. This table comes from immunoSEQ multiplex PCR, and its TCRdb copy is limited to in-frame clones, with some not included. The sample includes some 2 million clones, 85% to 95% of them seen just once. The sample consisted of naive CD4+ T cells sorted from blood. Source of these receptors: a man aged 18 to 30 in good health. Each CDR3 is given with its conserved first and last residue. The D gene is left open where the match is weak. Clone size is stated in some rows and not others, as once, few, many or a class when expanded.

V	D	size	J	CDR3	DNA
TRBV4-3	-	-	TRBJ1-5	CASSQEGAGGQPQHF	TGCGCCAGCAGCCAAGAGGGGGCCGGGGGTCAGCCCCAGCATTTT
TRBV5-1	-	-	TRBJ2-7	CASSAGGALEQYF	TGCGCCAGCAGCGCAGGGGGGGCGCTCGAGCAGTACTTC
TRBV5-1	-	-	TRBJ2-2	CASSPTAGTGELFF	TGCGCCAGCAGCCCAACAGCCGGCACCGGGGAGCTGTTTTTT
TRBV7-9	-	-	TRBJ2-1	CASSLDLDNQQFF	TGTGCCAGCAGCTTGGATTTAGACAATCAGCAGTTCTTC
TRBV2	TRBD1	-	TRBJ1-4	CASSLGTASEKLFF	TGTGCCAGCAGCTTAGGGACAGCAAGTGAAAAACTGTTTTTT
TRBV19	-	-	TRBJ1-1	CASSIGVNTEAFF	TGTGCCAGTAGTATAGGAGTCAACACTGAAGCTTTCTTT
TRBV19	-	-	TRBJ1-6	CASSMGNLASPLHF	TGTGCCAGTAGTATGGGTAACTTGGCCTCACCCCTCCACTTT
TRBV29-1	-	once	TRBJ1-2	CSVSGVLGGYTF	TGCAGCGTTTCAGGCGTTCTGGGAGGCTACACCTTC
TRBV9	-	once	TRBJ1-5	CASSVQGGNQPQHF	TGTGCCAGCAGCGTTCAGGGAGGCAATCAGCCCCAGCATTTT
TRBV5-1	-	-	TRBJ2-3	CASSSSGTATDTQYF	TGCGCCAGCAGCTCCTCCGGGACTGCCACAGATACGCAGTATTTT
TRBV20-1	-	-	TRBJ1-1	CSAKIQGEAFF	TGCAGTGCTAAGATACAGGGTGAAGCTTTCTTT
TRBV6-6	-	-	TRBJ2-1	CASSSYEQFF	TGTGCCAGCAGTTCATATGAGCAGTTCTTC
TRBV18	TRBD1	-	TRBJ2-5	CASSLLDRVRFETQYF	TGTGCCAGCTCGCTCCTTGACAGGGTCCGTTTCGAGACCCAGTACTTC
TRBV10-3	-	-	TRBJ2-2	CAISEVEGGTGELFF	TGTGCCATCAGTGAGGTGGAGGGGGGCACCGGGGAGCTGTTTTTT
TRBV2	-	few	TRBJ1-6	CASRKVGSPLHF	TGTGCCAGCAGGAAGGTGGGCTCACCCCTCCACTTT